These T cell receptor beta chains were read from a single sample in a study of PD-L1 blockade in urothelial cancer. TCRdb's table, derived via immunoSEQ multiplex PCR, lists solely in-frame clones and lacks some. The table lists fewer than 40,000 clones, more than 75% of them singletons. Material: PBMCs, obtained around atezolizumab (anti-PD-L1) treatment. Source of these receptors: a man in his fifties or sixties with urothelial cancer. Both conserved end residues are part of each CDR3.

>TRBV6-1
CASRPTVNQPQHF
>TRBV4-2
CASSQDLRGVGNTIYF
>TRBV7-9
CASQDRGYEKLFF
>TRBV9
CASSGDNGAGELFF
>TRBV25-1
CASSEMAGGRETQYF
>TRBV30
CAWSGTGFSYEQYF
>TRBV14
CASSQGPGTGNYEQYF
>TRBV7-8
CASSLRQGVGNEQFF
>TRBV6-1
CASSRPPGDTYEQYF
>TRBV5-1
CASRADSLPGWETQYF
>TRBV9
CASSIGRTDTQYF
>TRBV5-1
CASSPDRGSGNTIYF
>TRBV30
CAWIGGGQGGIDYGYTF
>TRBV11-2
CASSPLGKRGATDTQYF
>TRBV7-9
CASSYGGPSTDTQYF
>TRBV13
CASSLAGYRARPTYEQYF
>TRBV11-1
CASSFRAWGQGASTQEAFF
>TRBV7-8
CASSMRTESNQPQHF
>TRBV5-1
CASSASGGNIYEQYF
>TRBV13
CASSLAQSTDTQYF
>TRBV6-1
CASSENLRVGTGVWDTQYF
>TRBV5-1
CASSLDRTGWGYTF
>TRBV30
CAWSSGQQGEKLFF